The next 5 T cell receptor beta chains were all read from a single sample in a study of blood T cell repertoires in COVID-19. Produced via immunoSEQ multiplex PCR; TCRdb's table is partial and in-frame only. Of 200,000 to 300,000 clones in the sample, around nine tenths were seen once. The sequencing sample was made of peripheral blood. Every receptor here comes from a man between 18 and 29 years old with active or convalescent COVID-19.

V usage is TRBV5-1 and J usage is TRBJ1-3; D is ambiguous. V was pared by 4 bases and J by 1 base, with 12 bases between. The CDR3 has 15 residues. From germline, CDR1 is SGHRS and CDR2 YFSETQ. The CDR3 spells CASSPGRGSGNTIYF. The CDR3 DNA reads TGCGCCAGCAGCCCGGGCCGGGGATCTGGAAACACCATATATTTT.

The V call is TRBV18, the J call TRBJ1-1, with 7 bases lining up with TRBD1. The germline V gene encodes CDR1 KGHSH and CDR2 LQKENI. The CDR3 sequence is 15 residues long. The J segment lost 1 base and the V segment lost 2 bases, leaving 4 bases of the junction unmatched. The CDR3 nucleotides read TGTGCCAGCTCACCAAGACAGGGTACGAACACTGAAGCTTTCTTT. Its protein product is CASSPRQGTNTEAFF.

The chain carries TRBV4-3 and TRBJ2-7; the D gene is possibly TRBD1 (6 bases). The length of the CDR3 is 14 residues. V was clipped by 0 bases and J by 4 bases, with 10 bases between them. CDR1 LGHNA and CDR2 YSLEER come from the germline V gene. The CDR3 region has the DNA TGCGCCAGCAGCCAAGATCTGACAGGATACGAGCAGTACTTC. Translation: CASSQDLTGYEQYF.

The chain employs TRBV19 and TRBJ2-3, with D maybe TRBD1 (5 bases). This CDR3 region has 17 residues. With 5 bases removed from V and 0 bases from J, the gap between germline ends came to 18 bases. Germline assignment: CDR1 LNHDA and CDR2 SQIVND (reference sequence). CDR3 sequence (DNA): TGTGCCAGTAGTGGACGAGGACACTCGTCTAGCACAGATACGCAGTATTTT. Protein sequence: CASSGRGHSSSTDTQYF.

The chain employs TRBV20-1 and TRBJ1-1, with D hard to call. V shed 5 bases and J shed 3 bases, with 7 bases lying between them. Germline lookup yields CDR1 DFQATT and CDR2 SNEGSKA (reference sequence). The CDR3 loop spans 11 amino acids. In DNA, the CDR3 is TGCAGTGCTCACTCGGACACTGAAGCTTTCTTT. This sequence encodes CSAHSDTEAFF.